This T cell receptor beta chain appears in the sequencing data of a study of OX40 agonist ivuxolimab in advanced cancers. For the wider study: The costimulatory receptor OX40 (CD134) was targeted by ivuxolimab, a fully human IgG2 agonistic monoclonal antibody. Intravenous ivuxolimab was administered to patients every 2 weeks at six dose levels: 0.01, 0.1, 0.3, 1.5, 3 and 10 mg/kg. Of the roughly 52 dose-escalation patients, hepatocellular carcinoma was present in some 19, melanoma in some 15, renal cell carcinoma in 9 and head and neck cancer in 9. The dose-escalation cohort was 80% to 90% male with a mean age of about 60 years, ranging from 23 to 79. Patients were allowed to have had prior anti-PD-1, anti-PD-L1 or anti-CTLA-4 therapy, and more than 35% of the dose-escalation patients had been treated with checkpoint inhibitors. Partial responses occurred in three dose-escalation patients: two with cutaneous melanoma and one with hepatocellular carcinoma. The point of sequencing TCRbeta in the periphery was to test whether ivuxolimab changed TCR sequence diversity and drove clonal T-cell expansion. The paper describes the monotherapy dose-escalation part (N ≈ 49 patients) of the phase I trial of ivuxolimab.

Ends trimmed: V by 10 bases, J by 6 bases; bases unmatched to a gene: 16. The CDR3 contains 15 residues, cysteine and phenylalanine counted. Just the 45-base CDR3 DNA is kept, in frame starting at base 1. Based on the germline V gene, the CDR1 and CDR2 sequences are SGHTA and FQGNSA. The trial excluded patients who had a history of autoimmune disease or who were on systemic immunosuppression. In every dose cohort, peripheral blood was drawn for TCR sequencing at baseline, cycle 4 day 1, and cycle 7 day 1. The samples were taken from a phase I, first-in-human, multicenter, open-label dose-escalation trial of ivuxolimab. Adults with locally advanced or metastatic melanoma, renal cell carcinoma, hepatocellular carcinoma or head and neck squamous cell carcinoma were enrolled in the trial. CD4+ and CD8+ T cells were sorted separately from peripheral blood before TCR sequencing. To sequence the TCRbeta CDR3 region, genomic DNA was isolated from the sorted cells. The immunoSEQ Assay was used for sequencing of TCRbeta CDR3 regions. TCRdb limited this immuneACCESS table to in-frame rearrangements with V and J called. A share of clones is missing; checked studies link under half to unresolved V genes, and the rest is unexplained. This sample holds some 50,000 clones; around 79% were observed only once. The ten largest account for 7.9% of the sample.

On the study overall, not on this receptor specifically: In the 0.1-3.0 mg/kg groups, partial responders had among the lowest normalized peripheral clonal expansion, particularly in CD8+ T cells. After ivuxolimab, CD8+ T cells had more expanded clones than CD4+ T cells on average. Low levels of normalized T-cell clonal expansion were also shown by some nonresponding patients. The antigen specificity of the peripheral T cells that underwent clonal expansion was not determined. Clonal expansion of both CD4+ and CD8+ blood T cells was observed from baseline to week 6 at doses 0.1 to 3.0 mg/kg.

With respect to this clone: Its antigen specificity is not known. Per-base qualities were not stored, and no clone one base away is much larger.

The sample here was CD4+ or CD8+ T cells sorted from blood, taken in a trial of the OX40 agonist ivuxolimab. Recombination connected TRBV7-2 to TRBJ2-7; 9 bases in the middle match TRBD1. This receptor was identified in an adult with an advanced solid tumor such as melanoma, head and neck, liver or kidney cancer. The base sequence is TGTGCCACCCGACAGGGGGGGACTATTTGGGGCGAGCAGTACTTC. The encoded protein is CATRQGGTIWGEQYF.